The next 28 T cell receptor beta chains were all read from a single sample in a study of CD4+ T cells in melanoma. Using immunoSEQ multiplex PCR, the repertoire was profiled, and TCRdb retains in-frame clones only, with some absent. This table has over 10,000 clones, 60% to 85% appearing once. The sample consisted of cells from a culture (not recorded whether cultured in vitro). These receptors were collected from a human donor with melanoma.

This clone was observed once. The chain is built from TRBV27 and TRBJ1-4; a weak D match, TRBD1 (6 bases). CDR1 is MNHEY, CDR2 SMNVEV, per germline (reference sequence). The CDR3 has 17 residues. V dropped 6 bases and J dropped 2 bases, with 19 bases sitting between them. The CDR3 here is CASRNRTVPSTNEKLFF. The CDR3 nucleotides are TGTGCCAGCAGAAATCGGACAGTCCCCTCTACTAATGAAAAACTGTTTTTT.

The chain is built from TRBV18 and TRBJ1-1, with unresolved D. Germline lookup yields CDR1 KGHSH and CDR2 LQKENI. Trimming removed 6 bases from V and 0 bases from J, with 8 bases in between. The CDR3 contains 13 residues. CDR3: CASSYTVNTEAFF. For the CDR3, the DNA is TGTGCCAGCTCGTACACGGTGAACACTGAAGCTTTCTTT. The full variable domain, with the rest looked up from reference TRBV18 and TRBJ1-1, is NAGVMQNPRHLVRRRGQEARLRCSPMKGHSHVYWYRQLPEEGLKFMVYLQKENIIDESGMPKERFSAEFPKEGPSILRIQQVVRGDSAAYFCASSYTVNTEAFFGQGTRLTVV.

The chain couples TRBV7-2 to TRBJ1-2, with a tentative D call TRBD1 (5 bases). The germline CDR1 and CDR2 sequences are SGHTA and FQGNSA. V was cut by 5 bases and J by 5 bases, with 27 bases left in between. This CDR3 region has 18 residues. CDR3 sequence reads: CASSPRWGSSQRGYGYTF. The CDR3 region has the DNA TGTGCCAGCAGCCCCCGATGGGGGTCCAGTCAAAGAGGATATGGCTACACCTTC.

The chain uses TRBV30 and TRBJ1-1; D remains unclear. This CDR3 spans 12 amino acids. Germline CDR1 is GTSNPN and CDR2 is SVGIG (reference sequence). Trimming removed 3 bases from V and 1 base from J, with 6 bases in between. The CDR3 here is CAWSGTNTEAFF. CDR3 nucleotides: TGTGCCTGGAGCGGCACGAACACTGAAGCTTTCTTT.

The J gene is TRBJ1-5, the V gene TRBV4-2, with D tentatively TRBD1 (6 bases). The V end lost 5 bases, the J end lost 6 bases, and 20 bases lay between the germline ends. CDR3 size: 16 residues. Germline V gene lookup returns CDR1 LGHNA and CDR2 YNFKEQ. The CDR3 coding sequence is TGTGCCAGCAGCACCCGAGGGAGGGGGGTGACTCAGCCCCAGCATTTT. Its protein product is CASSTRGRGVTQPQHF.

This rearrangement joins TRBV18 to TRBJ1-2, with D tentatively TRBD1 (5 bases). Germline lookup yields CDR1 KGHSH and CDR2 LQKENI. V lost 3 bases to trimming and J lost 4 bases, with 18 bases between them. The CDR3 has 16 amino acids. CDR3 sequence (DNA): TGTGCCAGCTCACCGAACCCTGTTGGGGCCTCCTATGGCTACACCTTC. It codes for CASSPNPVGASYGYTF.

This rearrangement joins TRBV6-1 to TRBJ1-1, with TRBD1 matching 8 bases. With V trimmed by 5 bases and J by 5 bases, 10 bases remained unmatched. The germline V gene encodes CDR1 MNHNS and CDR2 SASEGT. The CDR3 totals 15 residues. DNA for the CDR3: TGTGCCAGCAGTTCCGACAGGGGTTTTCGAACTGAAGCTTTCTTT. This gives the protein CASSSDRGFRTEAFF.

The V gene is TRBV2, the J gene TRBJ2-5, with TRBD2 as a possible D gene (6 bases). Trimming shortened V by 8 bases and J by 3 bases, and 13 bases separated the two germline ends. The CDR3 is 13 amino acids. Germline CDR1 is SNHLY and CDR2 is FYNNEI. The CDR3 coding sequence is TGTGCCAGCGGGGGGACGAATAAAGAGACCCAGTACTTC. This sequence encodes CASGGTNKETQYF.

This rearrangement joins TRBV7-6 to TRBJ1-4; D not resolved. Germline V gene lookup returns CDR1 SGHVS and CDR2 FNYEAQ. V was clipped by 5 bases and J by 4 bases, with 14 bases between them. This CDR3 has 15 amino acids. The CDR3: CASSPELLGNEKLFF. The CDR3 region has the DNA TGTGCCAGCAGCCCGGAGCTCTTGGGTAATGAAAAACTGTTTTTT.

The chain recombines TRBV5-1 with TRBJ2-7, with 10 bases fitting TRBD1. Germline V CDR1 and CDR2: SGHRS, YFSETQ. The CDR3 extends over 14 amino acids. V was clipped by 3 bases and J by 4 bases; unmatched bases: 4. CDR3 nucleotides: TGCGCCAGCAGCTCCGGGACAGGGGTTTACGAGCAGTACTTC. The encoded protein is CASSSGTGVYEQYF.

This rearrangement joins TRBV29-1 to TRBJ2-2; no clear D gene. Germline CDR1 reads SQVTM; CDR2 reads ANQGSEA. There are 12 residues in the CDR3. V was clipped by 5 bases and J by 2 bases, with 6 bases between them. CDR3 region: CSVRQNTGELFF. The CDR3, as DNA: TGCAGCGTTCGACAAAACACCGGGGAGCTGTTTTTT.

This rearrangement joins TRBV6-1 to TRBJ2-1; 7 bases align to TRBD2. Looked up from germline, CDR1 is MNHNS and CDR2 is SASEGT. The CDR3 runs 15 residues. The trim removed 7 bases at V and 3 bases at J, leaving 9 bases unmatched. CDR3 loop: CASNMGGGGYNEQFF. The CDR3 DNA reads TGTGCCAGCAACATGGGCGGGGGAGGCTACAATGAGCAGTTCTTC.

The rearrangement uses TRBV7-9 and TRBJ1-4; D unresolved. Germline CDR1 reads SEHNR; CDR2 reads FQNEAQ (reference sequence). V dropped 5 bases and J dropped 5 bases, with 12 bases sitting between them. The CDR3 is 14 amino acids. The CDR3 DNA reads TGTGCCAGCAGCCCCCGCCCGGCCAATGAAAAACTGTTTTTT. It encodes CASSPRPANEKLFF.

The CDR3 here is CASSSGRQYEQYF. CDR3 in DNA: TGTGCCAGCAGTTCAGGGCGTCAGTACGAGCAGTACTTC. The rearrangement joins TRBV6-5 to TRBJ2-7, with TRBD1 as a possible D gene (5 bases). The germline V and J ends were trimmed by 4 bases and 4 bases, with 11 bases remaining between them. CDR1 MNHEY and CDR2 SVGAGI come from the germline V gene. The CDR3 contains 13 residues.

This sequence joins TRBV18 and TRBJ1-5; D gene unclear. The CDR3 is made up of 15 amino acids. Per germline, CDR1 KGHSH and CDR2 LQKENI. Trimming cost V 3 bases and J 3 bases, with 12 bases left between them. The CDR3 reads CASSPTTQTNQPQHF. The CDR3 DNA reads as TGTGCCAGCTCACCTACCACACAGACCAATCAGCCCCAGCATTTT.

The CDR3 spells CASSLGPPLRGEYTEAFF. Written as DNA, the CDR3 is TGTGCCAGCAGCTTAGGCCCACCCCTCAGGGGCGAGTACACTGAAGCTTTCTTT. The chain combines TRBV13 with TRBJ1-1; possible D gene TRBD1, 6 bases. The germline V and J ends were trimmed by 0 bases and 3 bases, with 20 bases remaining between them. The CDR3 has 18 amino acids. Germline V gene lookup returns CDR1 PRHDT and CDR2 FYEKMQ (reference sequence).

The rearrangement links TRBV7-9 to TRBJ1-2; D may be TRBD1 (5 bases). This CDR3 spans 14 amino acids. V dropped 7 bases and J dropped 4 bases, with 16 bases sitting between them. Germline CDR1 is SEHNR and CDR2 is FQNEAQ (reference sequence). CDR3 residues: CASTQLGTVYGYTF. CDR3 sequence (DNA): TGTGCCAGCACTCAACTCGGGACGGTCTATGGCTACACCTTC.

The rearrangement joins TRBV18 to TRBJ1-2; no clear D gene. CDR3 length equals 14 residues. Germline V gene lookup returns CDR1 KGHSH and CDR2 LQKENI. V was trimmed by 5 bases and J by 2 bases, leaving 12 bases between them. CDR3 amino acids: CASSVLGRNYGYTF. CDR3 bases: TGTGCCAGCTCAGTCCTAGGGCGAAACTATGGCTACACCTTC.

V usage is TRBV11-2 and J usage is TRBJ2-7; 9 nucleotides line up with TRBD2. With 8 bases clipped from V and 4 bases from J, the junction kept 9 bases outside the gene matches. This CDR3 is built from 14 residues. Germline values: CDR1 SGHAT, CDR2 FQNNGV. CDR3 nucleotides: TGTGCCAGCCTTCGAGCGGGGGGCAAATACGAGCAGTACTTC. It is translated as CASLRAGGKYEQYF. Full variable domain (remainder filled in from reference TRBV11-2 and TRBJ2-7): EAGVAQSPRYKIIEKRQSVAFWCNPISGHATLYWYQQILGQGPKLLIQFQNNGVVDDSQLPKDRFSAERLKGVDSTLKIQPAKLEDSAVYLCASLRAGGKYEQYFGPGTRLTVT.

The sample holds one count of this clone. The chain recombines TRBV29-1 with TRBJ1-2; tentatively, D is TRBD1 (5 bases). Germline V gene sequence: CDR1 SQVTM, CDR2 ANQGSEA. The CDR3 runs 13 residues. V was cut by 6 bases and J by 5 bases, with 16 bases left in between. CDR3 region: CSVDPPGKYGYTF. CDR3 bases: TGCAGCGTAGACCCTCCAGGGAAATATGGCTACACCTTC.

The chain uses TRBV4-2 and TRBJ1-2; 7 nucleotides agree with TRBD1. Germline V gives CDR1 LGHNA, CDR2 YNFKEQ. The ends lost 1 base at V and 3 bases at J; junction bases unmatched: 11. This CDR3 is built from 17 residues. CDR3 region: CASSQAADRQGYYGYTF. DNA of the CDR3: TGTGCCAGCAGCCAAGCGGCGGACCGACAGGGATACTATGGCTACACCTTC.

The chain couples TRBV5-1 to TRBJ2-1; D not certain. Trimming removed 0 bases at V and 10 bases at J, with 5 bases between. Germline CDR1 SGHRS, CDR2 YFSETQ. The CDR3 is made up of 11 amino acids. The DNA of the CDR3 is TGCGCCAGCAGCTTGGACTTCGAGCAGTTCTTC. Amino acids: CASSLDFEQFF.

The rearrangement joins TRBV4-1 to TRBJ2-7; 8 nucleotides agree with TRBD1. V trimming: 3 bases; J trimming: 6 bases; junction bases outside the gene matches: 10. The CDR3 has 15 residues. Looked up from germline, CDR1 is MGHRA and CDR2 is YSYEKL. The DNA for the CDR3 is TGCGCCAGCAGCCAGGTATTACAGGGGGGTGGCGAGCAGTACTTC. Its translation is CASSQVLQGGGEQYF.

The V gene is TRBV6-5, the J gene TRBJ2-7, with TRBD1 as a possible D gene (6 bases). The V end was cut by 6 bases, the J end by 5 bases, with 20 bases between. Germline CDR1 MNHEY, CDR2 SVGAGI. This CDR3 spans 15 amino acids. The CDR3 sequence is CASSPHRAGQNEQYF. The CDR3 nucleotides are TGTGCCAGCAGCCCCCACAGGGCCGGGCAGAACGAGCAGTACTTC.

The V call is TRBV7-3, the J call TRBJ2-2; D remains ambiguous. The CDR3 length is 16 residues. CDR1 SGHTA and CDR2 FQGTGA come from the germline V gene. The ends were cut back, 3 bases at V and 1 base at J, with 12 bases in the middle. This chain's CDR3 is CASSFLAVQNTGELFF. The CDR3 nucleotides read TGTGCCAGCAGCTTCCTGGCGGTACAGAACACCGGGGAGCTGTTTTTT.

J is TRBJ1-1 and V is TRBV19; a possible D gene is TRBD1 (6 bases). Trimming removed 5 bases at V and 0 bases at J, with 13 bases between. Looked up from germline, CDR1 is LNHDA and CDR2 is SQIVND (reference sequence). The CDR3 totals 15 residues. CDR3 sequence: CASSFDRRMNTEAFF. The CDR3, as DNA: TGTGCCAGTAGTTTCGACAGGCGAATGAACACTGAAGCTTTCTTT.

V is TRBV7-3 and J is TRBJ1-5; D might be TRBD1 (5 bases). This CDR3 has 17 residues. V was shortened by 2 bases and J by 6 bases, with 20 bases between the two germline ends. Per the germline V gene, CDR1 is SGHTA and CDR2 is FQGTGA. The CDR3 coding sequence is TGTGCCAGCAGCTTATCAGCGCGGGGGTTCTCAGGTCAGCCCCAGCATTTT. As protein: CASSLSARGFSGQPQHF.

CDR3 sequence: CASTPGGGVVSYEQYF. Here the CDR3 DNA reads TGCGCCAGCACCCCTGGGGGGGGCGTCGTGTCCTACGAGCAGTACTTC. J is TRBJ2-7 and V is TRBV5-1; TRBD2 is a possible D gene (7 bases). The CDR3 covers 16 residues. V dropped 6 bases and J dropped 1 base, with 20 bases sitting between them. Germline V gene sequence: CDR1 SGHRS, CDR2 YFSETQ.